The present T cell receptor (beta chain) was sequenced within a study of T cells in Graves' hyperthyroidism and ophthalmopathy. V was trimmed by 2 bases and J by 2 bases, leaving 10 bases between them. CDR1 is KGHSH and CDR2 is LQKENI in the germline V gene. The CDR3 length is 14 residues. Researchers amplified the TCR beta CDR3 regions from RNA transcripts. During a first-round RT-PCR of the TCR CDR3, the HTBI primer set was used. TCRdb re-analysed the multiplex PCR reads in MiXCR, keeping a single row per CDR3 protein. This table has 490,000 or so distinct CDR3 sequences, around a fifth appearing once.

The material sequenced was blood. The TCR was taken from a woman in her 70s with Graves' ophthalmopathy. This rearrangement joins TRBV18 to TRBJ2-7; unclear D gene. CDR3 amino acids: CASSPRAEPYEQYF. In DNA form, the CDR3 reads TGTGCCAGCTCACCAAGGGCGGAACCCTACGAGCAGTACTTC.